Listed below are T cell receptor beta chains from one sample, sequenced in a study of vaccination effects on CD4 cells after COVID-19. The table came from immunoSEQ multiplex PCR; TCRdb's copy has only in-frame clones and leaves some out. Of more than 35,000 clones in the sample, approximately 70% were seen once. No antigens are known for them. The sample in question was CD4+ T cells from PBMCs cultured without peptide, obtained after COVID-19 vaccination. The source is a human donor who received a COVID-19 vaccine. Both conserved end residues are part of each CDR3. Fields, in order: J gene, D gene, V gene, clone size, CDR3 DNA, CDR3 protein. D genes are given only for firm matches. Clone size is not always given. Where it is, it says once, few, many or a class for expanded clones.

TRBJ2-1 | - | TRBV14 | many | TGTGCCAGCAGCCAAGCTAGTCTCCGATCCTCCTACAATGAGCAGTTCTTC | CASSQASLRSSYNEQFF
TRBJ1-1 | - | TRBV6-5 | - | TGTGCCAGCACTCGGGCGTTTGTGGCTGAAGCTTTCTTT | CASTRAFVAEAFF
TRBJ1-2 | TRBD1 | TRBV5-1 | few | TGCGCCAGCAGCTTGTGGTCAGGGGGAGGCTATGGCTACACCTTC | CASSLWSGGGYGYTF
TRBJ2-6 | - | TRBV29-1 | - | TGCAGCCCTCCATCCGGGGTGTTTGGGGCCAACGTCCTGACTTTC | CSPPSGVFGANVLTF
TRBJ2-1 | - | TRBV10-3 | - | TGTGCCATCAGGGAGGAAACAGGGTTCAATGAGCAGTTCTTC | CAIREETGFNEQFF
TRBJ2-3 | TRBD2 | TRBV3-1/TRBV3-2 | - | TGTGCCAGCAGCCAAGCGGCAGCGGGGGACGATACGCAGTATTTT | CASSQAAAGDDTQYF
TRBJ2-2 | TRBD2 | TRBV2 | - | TGTGCCAGCAGTGGACTAGCGGGAGGTGACGGGGAGCTGTTTTTT | CASSGLAGGDGELFF
TRBJ1-3 | TRBD1 | TRBV5-1 | - | TGCGCCAGCAGCTTGGGGGACAGTAACTCTGGAAACACCATATATTTT | CASSLGDSNSGNTIYF
TRBJ1-1 | - | TRBV19 | - | TGTGCCAGTAGTACTCGACCCGGATCGATGAACACTGAAGCTTTCTTT | CASSTRPGSMNTEAFF
TRBJ2-1 | - | TRBV5-5 | - | TGTGCCAGCAGCCAACTAGGAGGGCCCTACAATGAGCAGTTCTTC | CASSQLGGPYNEQFF
TRBJ2-4 | TRBD1 | TRBV7-2 | - | TGTGCCAGCAGCCCGAAAGGACAGGACCGTAAAAACATTCAGTACTTC | CASSPKGQDRKNIQYF
TRBJ1-3 | - | TRBV5-1 | - | TGCGCCAGCAGCTCACCAAGCTCTGGAAACACCATATATTTT | CASSSPSSGNTIYF
TRBJ1-1 | - | TRBV25-1 | - | TGTGCCAGCAGTGAAGTAGGTGAAGCTTTCTTT | CASSEVGEAFF
TRBJ1-6 | - | TRBV2 | - | TGTGCCAGCAGTGGGGCAGGGTCTATTTCACCCCTCCACTTT | CASSGAGSISPLHF
TRBJ2-5 | - | TRBV21-1 | - | TGTGCCAGCAGCAAAAGGGACAGAGGGCAAGAGACCCAGTACTTC | CASSKRDRGQETQYF
TRBJ2-5 | - | TRBV3-1/TRBV3-2 | once | TGTGCCAGCAGCCAGTATGCAGGGGAAGAGACCCAGTACTTC | CASSQYAGEETQYF
TRBJ2-1 | - | TRBV4-1 | - | TGCGCCAGCAGAACAGGTAACTCCTACAATGAGCAGTTCTTC | CASRTGNSYNEQFF
TRBJ2-5 | TRBD1 | TRBV7-2 | - | TGTGCCAGCAGCTACAGGGGTTTTAGGATGGAGACCCAGTACTTC | CASSYRGFRMETQYF
TRBJ1-1 | TRBD1 | TRBV19 | - | TGTGCCAGTAGTCAAGGACAGGGGGGGATTGAAGCTTTCTTT | CASSQGQGGIEAFF
TRBJ1-2 | - | TRBV10-3 | few | TGTGCCATCCCAGACTGGGGGGCCTATGGCTACACCTTC | CAIPDWGAYGYTF
TRBJ1-5 | TRBD1 | TRBV6-6 | - | TGTGCCAGCAGACAGTTTGACAGGGCTAGCAATCAGCCCCAGCATTTT | CASRQFDRASNQPQHF
TRBJ1-5 | - | TRBV5-1 | - | TGCGCCAGCAGCGGGGGGGAACTCAATCAGCCCCAGCATTTT | CASSGGELNQPQHF
TRBJ2-7 | TRBD1 | TRBV6-5 | - | TGTGCCAGCAGTTACTCGAGACCGGGACAGGGGTACGAGCAGTACTTC | CASSYSRPGQGYEQYF
TRBJ2-3 | TRBD2 | TRBV3-1/TRBV3-2 | - | TGTGCCAGCAGCCAAGATCGGGGACTAGCGGGGATCACAGATACGCAGTATTTT | CASSQDRGLAGITDTQYF
TRBJ2-3 | - | TRBV7-9 | - | TGTGCCAGCAGCTTCCCCCTGGACGGGGGCACAGATACGCAGTATTTT | CASSFPLDGGTDTQYF
TRBJ1-2 | TRBD1 | TRBV6-5 | - | TGTGCCAGCACCCCGGACAGGGGGGCTGGCTACACCTTC | CASTPDRGAGYTF
TRBJ2-5 | TRBD2 | TRBV7-2 | once | TGTGCCAGCAGCTTGCGGGGGGGGGAGACCCAGTACTTC | CASSLRGGETQYF
TRBJ2-3 | - | TRBV6-5 | - | TGTGCCAGCAGTATCGGATGGGGGACAGATACGCAGTATTTT | CASSIGWGTDTQYF
TRBJ2-7 | - | TRBV3-1/TRBV3-2 | - | TGTGCCAGCAGCCATGTAAGGGGGGGGCTCTACGAGCAGTACTTC | CASSHVRGGLYEQYF
TRBJ1-5 | - | TRBV2 | - | TGTGCCAGCAGTGACGCAGGGAGGCAGCCCCAGCATTTT | CASSDAGRQPQHF
TRBJ1-2 | TRBD1 | TRBV4-1 | - | TGCGCCAGCAGCCTCCGGGACAGGGTCCCGGCATATGGCTACACCTTC | CASSLRDRVPAYGYTF
TRBJ2-7 | - | TRBV7-9 | few | TGTGCCAGCAGCTCTAGCGACATAACCCCCTACGAGCAGTACTTC | CASSSSDITPYEQYF
TRBJ2-7 | TRBD1 | TRBV5-4 | few | TGTGCCAGCAGCCCTCGACAGGGATCCTCCTACGAGCAGTACTTC | CASSPRQGSSYEQYF
TRBJ1-2 | - | TRBV6-4 | - | TGTGCCAGCAGTGATTTGAGGAACCCTAACTATGGCTACACCTTC | CASSDLRNPNYGYTF
TRBJ2-2 | - | TRBV4-2 | - | TGTGCCAGCAGCCAGACGGACAGTATTTTTTCGAGCACCGGGGAGCTGTTTTTT | CASSQTDSIFSSTGELFF
TRBJ2-5 | TRBD2 | TRBV12-5 | - | TGTGCTAGTGGGGACAGGCCTCCAGCGGGAGGCGGGGAGACCCAGTACTTC | CASGDRPPAGGGETQYF
TRBJ2-3 | - | TRBV11-3 | - | TGTGCCAGCAGCTTACAGGACACAGATACGCAGTATTTT | CASSLQDTDTQYF
TRBJ2-2 | - | TRBV5-1 | once | TGCGCCAGCGACAGGGAGGGAACCGGGGAGCTGTTTTTT | CASDREGTGELFF
TRBJ2-5 | TRBD2 | TRBV9 | - | TGTGCCAGCAGCGCCACTAGCGGTGGTGAGACCCAGTACTTC | CASSATSGGETQYF
TRBJ2-2 | - | TRBV4-1 | - | TGCGCCAGCAGCCACGAGAGACTACCCTCCGGGGAGCTGTTTTTT | CASSHERLPSGELFF
TRBJ2-7 | TRBD1 | TRBV10-3 | - | TGTGCCATCAGTGAGAGTTTGGTGGGACAGGGAGCCTACGAGCAGTACTTC | CAISESLVGQGAYEQYF
TRBJ1-4 | - | TRBV5-5 | - | TGTGCCAGCAGCTTGGGGCACCCCAATAGGGGTGAAAAACTGTTTTTT | CASSLGHPNRGEKLFF
TRBJ2-3 | - | TRBV15 | - | TGTGCCACCAGCAGAACGCGCGGGGGCACAGATACGCAGTATTTT | CATSRTRGGTDTQYF
TRBJ2-2 | - | TRBV5-1 | few | TGCGCCAGCAGCTTTTCCGCTCAGGGGAACACCGGGGAGCTGTTTTTT | CASSFSAQGNTGELFF
TRBJ2-7 | - | TRBV7-7 | - | TGTGCCAGCAGCTTAGGTGACAGCCAATACTACGAGCAGTACTTC | CASSLGDSQYYEQYF
TRBJ2-7 | - | TRBV2 | - | TGTGCCAGCAGCTTTGGGGGCGGGATGGGCGAGCAGTACTTC | CASSFGGGMGEQYF